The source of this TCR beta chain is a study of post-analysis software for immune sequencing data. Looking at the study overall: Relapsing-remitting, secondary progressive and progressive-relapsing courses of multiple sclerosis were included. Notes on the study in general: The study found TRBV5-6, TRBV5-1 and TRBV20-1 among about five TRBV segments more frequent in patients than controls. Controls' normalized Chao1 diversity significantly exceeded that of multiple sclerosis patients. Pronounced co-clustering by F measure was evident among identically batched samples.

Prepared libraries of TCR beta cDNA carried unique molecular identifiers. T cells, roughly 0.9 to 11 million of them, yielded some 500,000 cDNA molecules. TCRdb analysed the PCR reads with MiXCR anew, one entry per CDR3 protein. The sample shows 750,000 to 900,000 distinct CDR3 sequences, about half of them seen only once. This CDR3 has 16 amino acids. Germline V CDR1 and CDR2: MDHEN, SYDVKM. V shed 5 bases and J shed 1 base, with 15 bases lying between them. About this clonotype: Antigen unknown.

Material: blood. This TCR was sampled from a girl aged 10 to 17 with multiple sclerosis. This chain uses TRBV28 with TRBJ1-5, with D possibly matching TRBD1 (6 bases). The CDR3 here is CASSRRGAGSNQPQHF. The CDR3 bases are TGTGCCAGCAGTCGCAGGGGCGCTGGGAGCAATCAGCCCCAGCATTTT.